This T cell receptor (beta chain) derives from a study of CD8+CD57+ T cells in acquired aplastic anemia. Study conclusions and caveats: Controls and patients did not differ significantly in CD8+ Simpson's diversity. Overlapping CD8+ CDR3 repertoires of patients and controls contained approximately 28 shared sequences.

Note on this clonotype: Its antigen remains unidentified. This likely comes from a read error, as the CDR3 has no conserved phenylalanine or tryptophan at its end.

Patients chosen for sequencing had CD8+CD57+ cells that had expanded, as shown by flow cytometry. Germline loops: CDR1 SGHRS, CDR2 YFSETQ. The V end was cut by 3 bases, the J end by 3 bases, with 12 bases between. There are 14 residues in the CDR3. The study profiled TCR beta VDJ and CDR3 using genomic DNA as template. MiXCR was run by TCRdb on the reads, yielding one entry per CDR3 protein. The sample lists 400,000 to 600,000 distinct CDR3 sequences; under 40% were seen once. This TCR derives from a human donor with aplastic anemia. V usage is TRBV5-1 and J usage is TRBJ2-5; D not resolved. Sequenced material: sorted CD4+, CD8+, or CD8+CD57+ T cells (not recorded which) from PBMCs. The CDR3 DNA follows: TGCGCCAGCAGCTCCTGGAGTGAGGAAGAGACCCAGTACCTC. Translation: CASSSWSEEETQYL.